These 2 T cell receptor beta chains share one sample of origin, sequenced in a study of T cells expressing NK-cell markers. TCRdb re-called the 5' RACE reads and gives one entry per CDR3 protein, without DNA. The sample holds a few hundred thousand distinct CDR3 sequences. Sequences were obtained from blood T cells: a sorted CD56 or NKG2C T cell subset, CD4+ or CD8+ T cells, or bulk PBMC T cells (not recorded which). The receptors were sampled from a man aged 18-70 years in good health.

The CDR3 here is CASRGNRESPLHF. This chain links TRBV2 with TRBJ1-6; TCRdb's D gene call, TRBD1, goes unchecked for lack of DNA. CDR1 SNHLY and CDR2 FYNNEI come from the germline V gene. CDR3 length: 13 residues.

The rearrangement uses TRBV20-1 and TRBJ2-5; there is no DNA to check the TCRdb D call of TRBD2. Looked up from germline, CDR1 is DFQATT and CDR2 is SNEGSKA (reference sequence). The CDR3 extends over 15 amino acids. CDR3 sequence: CSARALAGVPETQYF.